Listed below are T cell receptor beta chains from one sample, sequenced in a study of cytomegalovirus exposure and HLA in healthy donors. Libraries were prepared by immunoSEQ multiplex PCR; TCRdb keeps only in-frame clonotypes and omits some of them. The sample yields 90,000 to 95,000 clones, roughly 73% seen once. Sequencing was done on a sample of PBMCs. The receptors here all came from a male donor in good health and CMV-seropositive. The CDR3 runs from the conserved cysteine through the conserved F or W. A D gene is named only where the DNA matches it firmly. The size of a clone is reported for some rows only, either as once, few or many, or as a class for expanded clones.

>-|TRBJ2-2|-|TRBV7-9
CASSLALQNTGELFF
TGTGCCAGCAGCTTAGCGTTACAGAACACCGGGGAGCTGTTTTTT
>-|TRBJ1-1|once|TRBV28
CASSLQMNTEAFF
TGTGCCAGCAGTTTACAAATGAACACTGAAGCTTTCTTT
>-|TRBJ2-5|-|TRBV9
CASSAGGSSAQYF
TGTGCCAGCAGCGCGGGGGGCTCTTCGGCCCAGTACTTC
>-|TRBJ1-1|-|TRBV28
CASSSGETEAFF
TGTGCCAGCAGTTCTGGGGAGACTGAAGCTTTCTTT
>TRBD2|TRBJ2-7|-|TRBV10-1
CASSEGLANSYEQYF
TGCGCCAGCAGTGAAGGACTAGCGAACTCCTACGAGCAGTACTTC
>-|TRBJ2-5|-|TRBV30
CAWKLQGRQETQYF
TGTGCCTGGAAATTACAGGGCCGTCAAGAGACCCAGTACTTC
>TRBD1|TRBJ2-5|-|TRBV19
CASTREGAFGTQYF
TGTGCCAGTACCCGAGAGGGGGCGTTTGGGACCCAGTACTTC
>-|TRBJ2-3|few|TRBV28
CASSLVLAPGTDTQYF
TGTGCCAGCAGTTTAGTACTTGCGCCCGGCACAGATACGCAGTATTTT
>TRBD1|TRBJ1-4|-|TRBV30
CAWSASTGTGGEKLFF
TGTGCCTGGAGTGCCTCCACCGGGACAGGGGGTGAAAAACTGTTTTTT
>TRBD1|TRBJ1-3|-|TRBV15
CATSLGGFGNTIYF
TGTGCCACCAGCTTAGGGGGCTTTGGAAACACCATATATTTT
>-|TRBJ1-6|-|TRBV7-7
CASSLVSGEEVEVDSPLHF
TGTGCCAGCAGCTTAGTGTCAGGGGAAGAGGTGGAGGTGGATTCACCCCTCCACTTT
>TRBD2|TRBJ2-1|-|TRBV7-9
CASSSPTSGSTGNEQFF
TGTGCCAGCAGCTCCCCGACTAGCGGGAGTACCGGCAATGAGCAGTTCTTC
>TRBD2|TRBJ2-7|-|TRBV28
CASWTSGNSEQYF
TGTGCCAGCTGGACTAGCGGGAACAGCGAGCAGTACTTC
>-|TRBJ2-3|-|TRBV9
CASSVGDSRATDTQYF
TGTGCCAGCAGCGTAGGGGATAGCAGGGCCACAGATACGCAGTATTTT